The 31 T cell receptor beta chains below were found in one sample sequenced in a study of cytomegalovirus exposure and HLA in healthy donors. In the PCR, 60 Vbeta and 13 Jbeta primers were used. Measured with immunoSEQ multiplex PCR; TCRdb has only the in-frame clones, and not every one. The table includes 130,000 to 150,000 clones, about 78% detected once. The sequencing input was PBMCs. Receptors originate from a male donor in good health and CMV-seronegative.

This sequence joins TRBV6-1 and TRBJ2-7, with D possibly TRBD1 on 6 matching bases. Germline values: CDR1 MNHNS, CDR2 SASEGT. This CDR3 contains 14 residues. V lost 7 bases, J lost 3 bases, and 16 bases lay in between. CDR3 loop: CASTKGRQDYEQYF. CDR3 sequence (DNA): TGTGCCAGCACTAAAGGGAGACAGGACTACGAGCAGTACTTC.

V usage is TRBV18 and J usage is TRBJ1-4; 8 positions match TRBD1. The CDR3 sequence is 16 residues long. The germline V gene encodes CDR1 KGHSH and CDR2 LQKENI. Germline trimming cut 1 base from V and 5 bases from J; bases unmatched to any gene: 6. Written as DNA, the CDR3 is TGTGCCAGCTCACCACTGCGAACAGGGGGAAATGAAAAACTGTTTTTT. It codes for CASSPLRTGGNEKLFF.

This chain connects TRBV5-4 to TRBJ2-1; 9 bases fit TRBD2. With 3 bases clipped from V and 8 bases from J, the junction kept 15 bases outside the gene matches. In germline, CDR1 is SGHNT, CDR2 YYREEE (reference sequence). CDR3 length: 17 amino acids. In DNA, the CDR3 is TGTGCCAGCAGCTCCTATTTGGGACTAGCTTCGCCCGATGAGCAGTTCTTC. This sequence encodes CASSSYLGLASPDEQFF. The full variable domain, with the rest looked up from reference TRBV5-4 and TRBJ2-1, is ETGVTQSPTHLIKTRGQQVTLRCSSQSGHNTVSWYQQALGQGPQFIFQYYREEENGRGNFPPRFSGLQFPNYSSELNVNALELDDSALYLCASSSYLGLASPDEQFFGPGTRLTVL.

The chain uses TRBV5-6 and TRBJ2-4; 7 bases are shared with TRBD1. Losses at the gene ends were 0 bases for V and 5 bases for J; bases not matched to a gene: 8. The CDR3 covers 16 residues. CDR1 SGHDT and CDR2 YYEEEE come from the germline V gene. The chain's CDR3 is CASSLGGSGTENIQYF. Written as DNA, the CDR3 is TGTGCCAGCAGCTTGGGGGGGTCCGGGACAGAAAACATTCAGTACTTC.

The genes are TRBV7-9 and TRBJ2-7; 10 bases align to TRBD1. Germline trimming cut 4 bases from V and 5 bases from J; bases unmatched to any gene: 5. In germline, CDR1 is SEHNR, CDR2 FQNEAQ (reference sequence). The CDR3 extends over 14 amino acids. CDR3 amino acids: CASSWGQGSDEQYF. The CDR3 coding sequence is TGTGCCAGCAGCTGGGGACAGGGGAGTGACGAGCAGTACTTC. The full variable domain, in which reference TRBV7-9 and TRBJ2-7 provide the parts outside the CDR3, is DTGVSQNPRHKITKRGQNVTFRCDPISEHNRLYWYRQTLGQGPEFLTYFQNEAQLEKSRLLSDRFSAERPKGSFSTLEIQRTEQGDSAMYLCASSWGQGSDEQYFGPGTRLTVT.

The chain couples TRBV5-1 to TRBJ2-2; 9 bases match TRBD1. V trimming: 5 bases; J trimming: 2 bases; junction bases outside the gene matches: 4. Germline CDR1 SGHRS, CDR2 YFSETQ. The CDR3 is 15 residues long. For the CDR3, the DNA is TGCGCCAGCAGGACTACAGGGGGCAACACCGGGGAGCTGTTTTTT. Its protein is CASRTTGGNTGELFF. The entire variable domain, with the rest obtained from reference TRBV5-1 and TRBJ2-2, is as follows: KAGVTQTPRYLIKTRGQQVTLSCSPISGHRSVSWYQQTPGQGLQFLFEYFSETQRNKGNFPGRFSGRQFSNSRSEMNVSTLELGDSALYLCASRTTGGNTGELFFGEGSRLTVL.

This clone was detected once. The V call is TRBV27, the J call TRBJ2-7; D is undetermined. The germline gives CDR1 MNHEY, CDR2 SMNVEV (reference sequence). The CDR3 totals 16 residues. The V end was cut by 6 bases, the J end by 2 bases, with 20 bases between. CDR3 region: CASRSNPLTTTYEQYF. DNA for the CDR3: TGTGCCAGCAGGTCTAACCCTTTAACCACCACCTACGAGCAGTACTTC.

A few counts support this clone. The V gene is TRBV20-1, the J gene TRBJ2-3; D gene ambiguous. CDR1 and CDR2 (germline): DFQATT, SNEGSKA (reference sequence). CDR3 length: 11 residues. The germline V and J ends were trimmed by 2 bases and 4 bases, with 4 bases remaining between them. CDR3 sequence (DNA): TGCAGTGCTAGACAGGCAGATACGCAGTATTTT. Encoded protein: CSARQADTQYF.

This clone was counted a few times. The chain employs TRBV5-1 and TRBJ1-3; D gene uncertain. Trimming cost V 4 bases and J 0 bases, with 11 bases left between them. Germline V gives CDR1 SGHRS, CDR2 YFSETQ. This CDR3 comprises 15 residues. CDR3 nucleotides: TGCGCCAGCAGCCTACAGACCGACTCTGGAAACACCATATATTTT. Encoded protein: CASSLQTDSGNTIYF.

The chain couples TRBV29-1 to TRBJ1-2; 7 nucleotides match TRBD1. This CDR3 has 11 residues. Trimming at V came to 7 bases and at J to 4 bases, leaving 3 bases not matched to a gene. Germline V gene sequence: CDR1 SQVTM, CDR2 ANQGSEA. CDR3 bases: TGCAGCGAAAGGACAGGCTATGGCTACACCTTC. Encoded protein: CSERTGYGYTF. The entire variable domain, with the rest obtained from reference TRBV29-1 and TRBJ1-2, is as follows: SAVISQKPSRDICQRGTSLTIQCQVDSQVTMMFWYRQQPGQSLTLIATANQGSEATYESGFVIDKFPISRPNLTFSTLTVSNMSPEDSSIYLCSERTGYGYTFGSGTRLTVV.

This chain links TRBV7-3 with TRBJ1-1, with D possibly matching TRBD1 (5 bases). V shed 2 bases and J shed 6 bases, with 7 bases lying between them. The CDR3 is 12 residues long. Germline V gene sequence: CDR1 SGHTA, CDR2 FQGTGA. The chain's CDR3 is CASSLGGSEAFF. The CDR3 coding sequence is TGTGCCAGCAGCTTAGGGGGGTCTGAAGCTTTCTTT.

The chain is built from TRBV9 and TRBJ1-1; D is perhaps TRBD1 (6 bases). Germline V CDR1 and CDR2: SGDLS, YYNGEE. The CDR3 sequence is 13 residues long. Between the trimmed V and J ends, which lost 4 bases and 3 bases, there was a span of 10 bases. As DNA, the CDR3 is TGTGCCAGCAGCCGGACAGCAGACACTGAAGCTTTCTTT. Translated: CASSRTADTEAFF.

The chain links TRBV7-3 to TRBJ1-1; no reliable D call. Trimming cost V 5 bases and J 5 bases, with 18 bases left between them. The CDR3 is made up of 15 amino acids. CDR1 SGHTA and CDR2 FQGTGA come from the germline V gene. CDR3 coding DNA: TGTGCCAGCAGCCCTCAGGCATTGCAGCCTACTGAAGCTTTCTTT. This translates into CASSPQALQPTEAFF.

The chain has TRBV7-9 and TRBJ2-3, with TRBD1 identical over 7 bases. V was clipped by 5 bases and J by 2 bases; unmatched bases: 4. CDR3 length equals 14 residues. Germline V lookup: CDR1 SEHNR, CDR2 FQNEAQ (reference sequence). The CDR3 loop reads CASSEGQYTDTQYF. The CDR3 DNA reads as TGTGCCAGCAGCGAGGGACAGTACACAGATACGCAGTATTTT.

This sequence joins TRBV19 and TRBJ1-2; 8 positions agree with TRBD1. V was clipped by 6 bases and J by 8 bases; unmatched bases: 11. In germline, CDR1 is LNHDA, CDR2 SQIVND (reference sequence). The CDR3 is 14 residues long. The CDR3 loop is CASRRTGTGSGYTF. The CDR3 DNA reads as TGTGCCAGTAGAAGGACCGGGACAGGCTCCGGCTACACCTTC.

The chain links TRBV4-2 to TRBJ1-2; TRBD1 matches at 7 bases. The germline CDR1 and CDR2 sequences are LGHNA and YNFKEQ. Trimming took 0 bases from V and 0 from J; bases not matched to a gene: 10. This CDR3 has 18 amino acids. In DNA form, the CDR3 reads TGTGCCAGCAGCCAAGATCTTAGGACAGGTGTTACTAACTATGGCTACACCTTC. This codes for CASSQDLRTGVTNYGYTF.

The V call is TRBV5-4, the J call TRBJ2-5; D perhaps matches TRBD1 (5 bases). The J call may be incorrect, as the DNA end agrees better with TRBJ2-7. The CDR3 covers 13 residues. Germline assignment: CDR1 SGHNT and CDR2 YYREEE (reference sequence). The CDR3 nucleotides read TGTGCCAGCAGCTTCCAGGGAAGCTACGAGCAGTACTTC. Translated, it gives CASSFQGSYEQYF.

This rearrangement joins TRBV6-1 to TRBJ1-2; D may be TRBD1 (5 bases). Trimming took off 0 bases at V and 8 bases at J, with 16 bases between the two ends. The CDR3 loop spans 15 amino acids. The germline V gene has CDR1 MNHNS and CDR2 SASEGT. As DNA, the CDR3 is TGTGCCAGCAGTGAAGCGGTTAGGGCAGGGCAAGGCTACACCTTC. This gives the protein CASSEAVRAGQGYTF.

V usage is TRBV6-5 and J usage is TRBJ1-1; 12 bases line up with TRBD1. The CDR3 runs to 14 residues. V lost 3 bases, J lost 11 bases, and 7 bases stayed unmatched. Germline CDR1 and CDR2: MNHEY and SVGAGI. CDR3 coding DNA: TGTGCCAGCAGTTATCCCGGGACAGGGGGCGAGGCTTTCTTT. Amino acid sequence: CASSYPGTGGEAFF.

CDR3 DNA: TGTGCCAGCAGTTTATCGGCCTCCTACGAGCAGTACTTC. Translating it yields CASSLSASYEQYF. This chain uses TRBV27 with TRBJ2-7; D not certain. Trimming cost V 0 bases and J 0 bases, with 3 bases left between them. Looked up from germline, CDR1 is MNHEY and CDR2 is SMNVEV (reference sequence). This CDR3 is built from 13 residues.

Only a few counts were recorded for this clone. The chain combines TRBV4-3 with TRBJ2-5, with D possibly TRBD2 on 7 matching bases. V shed 0 bases and J shed 5 bases, with 13 bases lying between them. This CDR3 has 15 residues. Germline loops: CDR1 LGHNA, CDR2 YSLEER. CDR3 DNA: TGCGCCAGCAGCCAAGATCGAGGGGGGGACGAGACCCAGTACTTC. It encodes CASSQDRGGDETQYF.

This chain links TRBV7-2 with TRBJ2-3, with 11 positions matching TRBD2. The CDR3 is 16 residues long. V was pared by 5 bases and J by 1 base, with 5 bases of the junction left unmatched. In germline, CDR1 is SGHTA, CDR2 FQGNSA. DNA for the CDR3: TGTGCCAGCAGCGCTTATAGCGGGGGGGGCACAGATACGCAGTATTTT. As protein: CASSAYSGGGTDTQYF.

The J gene is TRBJ2-7, the V gene TRBV29-1; D is uncertain. Trimming left V 4 bases short and J 3 bases short, with 13 bases between. The CDR3 sequence is 13 residues long. From germline, CDR1 is SQVTM and CDR2 ANQGSEA. The CDR3 region has the DNA TGCAGCGTTGTGGCCCTTCCGATCTACGAGCAGTACTTC. It specifies CSVVALPIYEQYF.

The chain employs TRBV5-6 and TRBJ1-3; D is ambiguous. Trimming stripped 0 bases from V and 0 bases from J, with 7 bases between. The germline V gene has CDR1 SGHDT and CDR2 YYEEEE. This CDR3 comprises 15 residues. The CDR3 loop reads CASSLVGYSGNTIYF. The CDR3 coding sequence is TGTGCCAGCAGCTTGGTCGGTTACTCTGGAAACACCATATATTTT.

The V gene is TRBV5-1, the J gene TRBJ1-2; perhaps TRBD1 as D (5 bases). Germline assignment: CDR1 SGHRS and CDR2 YFSETQ. CDR3 size: 15 residues. V shed 1 base and J shed 6 bases, with 16 bases lying between them. In DNA form, the CDR3 reads TGCGCCAGCAGCTTGAACGGTCCAGGGTTGAATGGCTACACCTTC. It translates to CASSLNGPGLNGYTF.

The V call is TRBV5-6, the J call TRBJ2-7; weak D call: TRBD2 (6 bases). The V gene's germline CDR1 is SGHDT and CDR2 YYEEEE. Trimming cost V 2 bases and J 1 base, with 13 bases left between them. This CDR3 contains 15 residues. In DNA form, the CDR3 reads TGTGCCAGCAGCTTCTGGGGCGCGGGATCCTACGAGCAGTACTTC. Its protein product is CASSFWGAGSYEQYF.

This rearrangement joins TRBV6-6 to TRBJ1-1, with D possibly being TRBD1 (5 bases). V was trimmed by 4 bases and J by 4 bases, leaving 16 bases between them. The CDR3 is 15 residues long. Germline V CDR1 and CDR2: MNHNY, SVGAGI (reference sequence). CDR3 protein: CASSSSGGASTEAFF. The CDR3 region has the DNA TGTGCCAGCAGTTCCTCCGGGGGTGCGAGCACTGAAGCTTTCTTT.

The chain carries TRBV15 and TRBJ2-7; D uncertain. CDR1 is LNHNV, CDR2 YYDKDF, per germline (reference sequence). Trimming cost V 0 bases and J 0 bases, with 12 bases left between them. CDR3 length equals 16 residues. The CDR3 sequence: CATSRDFVTPSYEQYF. In DNA, the CDR3 is TGTGCCACCAGCAGAGATTTCGTGACACCCTCCTACGAGCAGTACTTC.

The gene calls are TRBV6-6 and TRBJ1-2, with 7 bases matching TRBD1. V trimming: 0 bases; J trimming: 5 bases; junction bases outside the gene matches: 6. This CDR3 has 15 residues. CDR1 MNHNY and CDR2 SVGAGI come from the germline V gene (reference sequence). CDR3 residues: CASSYSIGRGYGYTF. The CDR3 DNA sequence: TGTGCCAGCAGTTACTCGATCGGCAGGGGGTATGGCTACACCTTC.

The rearrangement uses TRBV5-1 and TRBJ1-1; TRBD1 might be the D (5 bases). Between the trimmed V and J ends, which lost 6 bases and 5 bases, there was a span of 17 bases. CDR3 size: 14 residues. The germline V gene encodes CDR1 SGHRS and CDR2 YFSETQ. The CDR3 protein is CASNQPGRRTEAFF. The CDR3 DNA follows: TGCGCCAGCAACCAACCAGGGAGGCGTACTGAAGCTTTCTTT.

The CDR3 sequence: CASSDEGGGRRRAQYF. The CDR3 nucleotides read TGTGCCAGCAGTGACGAGGGCGGCGGGAGAAGACGGGCGCAGTATTTT. The chain is built from TRBV25-1 and TRBJ2-3, with 7 positions matching TRBD2. In germline, CDR1 is MGHDK, CDR2 SYGVNS. Trimming cost V 3 bases and J 10 bases; bases outside gene matches: 16. This CDR3 has 16 residues.